Shown below are 17 T cell receptor beta chains from a single sample sequenced in a study of blood T cell repertoires in COVID-19. Only in-frame clones appear in the TCRdb table, and some are missing; sequencing was by immunoSEQ multiplex PCR. In the table there are some 670,000 clones, approximately 90% of which are singletons. The sample consisted of peripheral blood. The source of these receptors is a woman aged 18-29 years with acute or convalescent COVID-19.

The chain recombines TRBV11-2 with TRBJ1-2, with 8 nucleotides matching TRBD1. Per the germline V gene, CDR1 is SGHAT and CDR2 is FQNNGV. V shed 7 bases and J 7 bases; nucleotides not matched to a gene: 2. This CDR3 is 11 amino acids long. CDR3 in DNA: TGTGCCAGCATAGACAGGGGTGGCTACACCTTC. It yields the protein CASIDRGGYTF.

The chain combines TRBV2 with TRBJ1-2; 8 bases agree with TRBD1. V gave up 6 bases and J gave up 8 bases; unmatched junction bases: 11. The CDR3 consists of 14 residues. Germline CDR1 SNHLY, CDR2 FYNNEI. The CDR3 loop reads CASSFDRGVKGYTF. CDR3 sequence (DNA): TGTGCCAGCAGCTTTGACAGGGGTGTTAAGGGCTACACCTTC.

This clone was observed a few times. This chain connects TRBV4-1 to TRBJ2-7; 11 bases match TRBD1. Germline trimming cut 4 bases from V and 0 bases from J; bases unmatched to any gene: 5. The CDR3 has 16 amino acids. Germline assignment: CDR1 MGHRA and CDR2 YSYEKL. CDR3: CASSPQGTGGSYEQYF. CDR3 coding DNA: TGCGCCAGCAGCCCACAAGGGACAGGGGGCTCCTACGAGCAGTACTTC.

V is TRBV30 and J is TRBJ1-4; D possibly corresponds to TRBD1 (6 bases). Trimming removed 3 bases at V and 8 bases at J, with 19 bases between. This CDR3 contains 15 residues. Per germline, CDR1 GTSNPN and CDR2 SVGIG (reference sequence). The CDR3 DNA is TGTGCCTGGAGCTCGAAGGGGGTTGGTGAGGAAAAACTGTTTTTT. It specifies CAWSSKGVGEEKLFF.

J is TRBJ2-7 and V is TRBV6-1; 7 bases fit TRBD1. This CDR3 comprises 15 residues. Germline CDR1 and CDR2: MNHNS and SASEGT. The trim removed 2 bases at V and 12 bases at J, leaving 16 bases unmatched. CDR3 sequence reads: CASSEIDRVILQRYF. The CDR3 DNA reads as TGTGCCAGCAGTGAAATCGACAGGGTGATATTGCAGCGGTACTTC.

The chain couples TRBV7-8 to TRBJ2-3; D is undetermined. V dropped 5 bases and J dropped 2 bases, with 8 bases sitting between them. The germline V gene has CDR1 SGHVS and CDR2 FQNEAQ. The CDR3 consists of 13 residues. The CDR3 DNA sequence: TGTGCCAGCAGCGGGCTTATCACAGATACGCAGTATTTT. Its translation is CASSGLITDTQYF.

This sequence joins TRBV2 and TRBJ2-2; D perhaps matches TRBD2 (5 bases). Trimming removed 6 bases at V and 3 bases at J, with 14 bases between. The CDR3 runs to 15 residues. Germline lookup yields CDR1 SNHLY and CDR2 FYNNEI. CDR3 sequence reads: CASRRIGGHTGELFF. CDR3 DNA sequence: TGTGCCAGCAGGAGAATAGGAGGTCACACCGGGGAGCTGTTTTTT.

This clone was observed once. Other nucleotide sequences from this sample produce the same CDR3. The CDR3 DNA reads as TGTGCCAGCAGTTTAGGGGGCTCTGAAGCTTTCTTT. Amino acid sequence: CASSLGGSEAFF. J is TRBJ1-1 and V is TRBV12-3 or TRBV12-4; TRBD1 is a possible D gene (5 bases). The CDR3 consists of 12 residues. Trimming took 1 base from V and 6 from J, leaving 6 bases between them.

The V gene is TRBV7-9, the J gene TRBJ1-4, with 7 bases aligning to TRBD1. J lost 0 bases, V lost 5 bases, and 9 bases had no gene match. From germline, CDR1 is SEHNR and CDR2 FQNEAQ (reference sequence). The CDR3 has 17 amino acids. The CDR3 is CASSLGTEIATNEKLFF. As DNA, the CDR3 is TGTGCCAGCAGCCTCGGGACAGAAATTGCAACTAATGAAAAACTGTTTTTT.

J is TRBJ2-3 and V is TRBV7-3; 9 bases match TRBD2. Per the germline V gene, CDR1 is SGHTA and CDR2 is FQGTGA. The CDR3 length is 14 residues. Germline trimming cut 5 bases from V and 8 bases from J; bases unmatched to any gene: 8. The CDR3 spells CASSPLAGLGTQYF. The CDR3 DNA reads TGTGCCAGCAGCCCCCTAGCGGGGTTGGGTACGCAGTATTTT.

The V call is TRBV19, the J call TRBJ2-7; TRBD1 matches at 9 bases. The CDR3 runs to 14 residues. The V gene's germline CDR1 is LNHDA and CDR2 SQIVND (reference sequence). V gave up 3 bases and J gave up 3 bases; unmatched junction bases: 3. This chain's CDR3 is CASSIPGQGYEQYF. For the CDR3, the DNA is TGTGCCAGTAGTATCCCGGGACAGGGCTACGAGCAGTACTTC. Supplemented by reference TRBV19 and TRBJ2-7, the full variable domain reads DGGITQSPKYLFRKEGQNVTLSCEQNLNHDAMYWYRQDPGQGLRLIYYSQIVNDFQKGDIAEGYSVSREKKESFPLTVTSAQKNPTAFYLCASSIPGQGYEQYFGPGTRLTVT.

The chain links TRBV20-1 to TRBJ1-2; D might be TRBD1 (5 bases). V lost 7 bases, J lost 8 bases, and 14 bases lay in between. Germline V gives CDR1 DFQATT, CDR2 SNEGSKA (reference sequence). This CDR3 comprises 11 residues. The DNA of the CDR3 is TGCAGTGGGGGGGATTCGGGCGGCTACACCTTC. This sequence encodes CSGGDSGGYTF.

V gene TRBV19 combines with J gene TRBJ1-1; the D gene is possibly TRBD1 (5 bases). The CDR3 consists of 13 residues. Germline V gene sequence: CDR1 LNHDA, CDR2 SQIVND (reference sequence). V lost 5 bases and J 6 bases, leaving 13 bases between the germline ends. Written as DNA, the CDR3 is TGTGCCAGTAGTCCTCAGGGTGGACCTGAAGCTTTCTTT. It yields the protein CASSPQGGPEAFF.

V gene TRBV19 combines with J gene TRBJ1-6, with D uncertain. Trimming stripped 5 bases from V and 5 bases from J, with 10 bases between. CDR1 is LNHDA, CDR2 SQIVND, per germline (reference sequence). The CDR3 sequence is 14 residues long. The CDR3 bases are TGTGCCAGTAGTCGGGGATCGAATAATTCACCCCTCCACTTT. This translates into CASSRGSNNSPLHF.

In this sample, this clone turned up once. V and J are TRBV2 and TRBJ1-6, with D perhaps TRBD1 (5 bases). Trimming took 0 bases from V and 9 from J, leaving 18 bases between them. This CDR3 is 17 amino acids long. Germline CDR1 and CDR2: SNHLY and FYNNEI. The CDR3 sequence is CASSEATWAGPGSPLHF. The CDR3 region has the DNA TGTGCCAGCAGTGAAGCGACTTGGGCAGGGCCGGGTTCACCCCTCCACTTT.

V and J are TRBV6-2 or TRBV6-3 and TRBJ1-2, with D possibly being TRBD1 (5 bases). Germline assignment: CDR1 MNHEY and CDR2 SVGEGT. CDR3 size: 14 residues. Trimming took 2 bases from V and 7 from J, leaving 14 bases between them. The CDR3 is CASSYSPVGGGYTF. The CDR3 DNA sequence: TGTGCCAGCAGTTACAGTCCGGTCGGGGGTGGCTACACCTTC.

The V gene is TRBV30, the J gene TRBJ1-4; 11 nucleotides match TRBD1. CDR1 is GTSNPN, CDR2 SVGIG, per germline (reference sequence). V lost 3 bases and J lost 0; bases outside the gene matches: 18. The CDR3 sequence is 21 residues long. The CDR3 protein is CAWRAPGQGGLRSSTNEKLFF. CDR3 in DNA: TGTGCCTGGAGAGCGCCGGGACAGGGGGGACTTAGATCCTCAACTAATGAAAAACTGTTTTTT.